These 4 T cell receptor beta chains were all obtained from the same sample, sequenced in a study of blood T cell repertoires in COVID-19. Assay: immunoSEQ multiplex PCR; the TCRdb copy retains only in-frame clones and omits some. The sample records about 400,000 clones, over 75% being singletons. The specimen sequenced was PBMCs or T cells enriched from blood (not recorded which). The receptors come from a woman in her 40s with acute COVID-19.

V gene TRBV9 combines with J gene TRBJ1-2; 7 bases line up with TRBD1. In germline, CDR1 is SGDLS, CDR2 YYNGEE. V gave up 1 base and J gave up 3 bases; unmatched junction bases: 0. This CDR3 is built from 13 residues. The CDR3 region is CASSVTGDYGYTF. The DNA of the CDR3 is TGTGCCAGCAGCGTAACAGGGGACTATGGCTACACCTTC.

Only one count was recorded for this clone. The chain carries TRBV25-1 and TRBJ2-7; no clear D gene. Germline CDR1 MGHDK, CDR2 SYGVNS. CDR3 size: 15 residues. V was cut by 1 base and J by 0 bases, with 10 bases left in between. The DNA of the CDR3 is TGTGCCAGCAGTGAATGGTCCTTGAGCTCCTACGAGCAGTACTTC. Protein product: CASSEWSLSSYEQYF.

The genes are TRBV13 and TRBJ2-4; TRBD1 matches 8 bases. This CDR3 contains 16 residues. Germline values: CDR1 PRHDT, CDR2 FYEKMQ (reference sequence). J gave up 3 bases and V 4 bases, and 8 bases lay outside the gene matches. The CDR3 region has the DNA TGTGCCAGCAGCTATGGACAGGGAGGTGGCAAAAACATTCAGTACTTC. It encodes CASSYGQGGGKNIQYF.

The chain uses TRBV19 and TRBJ1-4; 8 bases agree with TRBD1. V was pared by 3 bases and J by 7 bases, with 10 bases of the junction left unmatched. Per germline, CDR1 LNHDA and CDR2 SQIVND (reference sequence). The CDR3 runs to 16 residues. CDR3 nucleotides: TGTGCCAGTAGTATGTGGGCAGGGGGCGCAGGTGAAAAACTGTTTTTT. Its translation is CASSMWAGGAGEKLFF.